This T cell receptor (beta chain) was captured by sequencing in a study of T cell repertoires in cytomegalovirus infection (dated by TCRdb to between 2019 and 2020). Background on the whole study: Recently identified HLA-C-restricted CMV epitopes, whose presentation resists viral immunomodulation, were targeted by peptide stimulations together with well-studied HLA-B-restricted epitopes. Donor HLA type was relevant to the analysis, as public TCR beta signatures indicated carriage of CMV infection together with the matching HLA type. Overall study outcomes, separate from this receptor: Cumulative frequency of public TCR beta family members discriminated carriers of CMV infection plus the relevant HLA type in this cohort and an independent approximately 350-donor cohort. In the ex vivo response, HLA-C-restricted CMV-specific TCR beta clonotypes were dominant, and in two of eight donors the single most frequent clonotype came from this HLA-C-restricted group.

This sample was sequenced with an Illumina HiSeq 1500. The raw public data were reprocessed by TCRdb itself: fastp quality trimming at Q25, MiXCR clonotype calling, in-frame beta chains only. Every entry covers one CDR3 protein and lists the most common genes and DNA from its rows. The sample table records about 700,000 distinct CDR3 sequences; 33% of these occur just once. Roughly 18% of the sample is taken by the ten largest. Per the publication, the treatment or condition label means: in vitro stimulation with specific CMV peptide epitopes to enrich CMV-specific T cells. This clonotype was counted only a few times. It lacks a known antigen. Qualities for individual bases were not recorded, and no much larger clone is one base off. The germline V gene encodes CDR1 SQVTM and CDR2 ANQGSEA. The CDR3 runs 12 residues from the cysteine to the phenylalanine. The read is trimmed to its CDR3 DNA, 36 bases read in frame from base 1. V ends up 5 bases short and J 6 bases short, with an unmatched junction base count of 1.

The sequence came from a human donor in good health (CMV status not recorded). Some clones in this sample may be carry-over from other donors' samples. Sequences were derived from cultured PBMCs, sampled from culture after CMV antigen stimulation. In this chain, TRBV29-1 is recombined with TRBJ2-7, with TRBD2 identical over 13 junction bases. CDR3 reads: CSVRLAGGEQYF. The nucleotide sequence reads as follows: TGCAGCGTTCGACTAGCGGGAGGCGAGCAGTACTTC.